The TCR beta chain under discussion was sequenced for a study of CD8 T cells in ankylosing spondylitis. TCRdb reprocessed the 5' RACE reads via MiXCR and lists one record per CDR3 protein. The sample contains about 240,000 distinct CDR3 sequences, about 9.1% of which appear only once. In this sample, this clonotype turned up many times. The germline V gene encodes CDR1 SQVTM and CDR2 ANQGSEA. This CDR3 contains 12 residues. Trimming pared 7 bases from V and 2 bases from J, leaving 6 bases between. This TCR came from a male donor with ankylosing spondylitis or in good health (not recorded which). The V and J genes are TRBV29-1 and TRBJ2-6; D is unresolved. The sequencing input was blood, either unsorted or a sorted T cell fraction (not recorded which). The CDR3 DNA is TGCAGCGCCAATACTGGGGCCAACGTCCTGACTTTC. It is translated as CSANTGANVLTF.